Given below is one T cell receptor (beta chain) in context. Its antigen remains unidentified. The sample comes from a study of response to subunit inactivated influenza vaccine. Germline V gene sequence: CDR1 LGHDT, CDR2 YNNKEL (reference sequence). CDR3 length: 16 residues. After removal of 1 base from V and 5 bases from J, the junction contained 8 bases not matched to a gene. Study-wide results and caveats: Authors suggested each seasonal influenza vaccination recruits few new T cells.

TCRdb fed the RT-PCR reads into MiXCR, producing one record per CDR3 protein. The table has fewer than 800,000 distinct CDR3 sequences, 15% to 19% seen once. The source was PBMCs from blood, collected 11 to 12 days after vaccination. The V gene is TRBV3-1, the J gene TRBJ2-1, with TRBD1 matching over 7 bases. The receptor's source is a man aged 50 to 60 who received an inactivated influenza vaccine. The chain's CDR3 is CASSQGRQGRHNEQFF. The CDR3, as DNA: TGTGCCAGCAGCCAAGGGCGACAGGGAAGACACAATGAGCAGTTCTTC.